Included here is one T cell receptor beta chain sequence, with context. The antigen remains undetermined. Amplified regions were TCR beta CDR3 sequences from RNA transcripts. In the first-round RT-PCR of the TCR CDR3, the HTBI primer set was used. TCRdb reanalysed the multiplex PCR reads using MiXCR and keeps one entry per CDR3 protein. This sample yields a few hundred thousand distinct CDR3 sequences, of which 46% are seen a single time; more than 7% belongs to the top ten. This entry belongs to a study of T cells in Graves' hyperthyroidism and ophthalmopathy. Whole-study results and caveats: Among clonotypes expanded in thyroid above 0.001, most were also found in blood.

Patients between 18 and 65 years old had hyperthyroidism, newly diagnosed and lasting under 2 months. Pregnant or lactating patients were excluded, as were those with uncontrolled infection or other autoimmune disease. This CDR3 is built from 15 residues. Germline V lookup: CDR1 SQVTM, CDR2 ANQGSEA. Trimming at V came to 5 bases and at J to 6 bases, leaving 13 bases not matched to a gene. The origin of this receptor is a woman in her late teens or twenties with Graves' hyperthyroidism. The sequenced sample consisted of peripheral blood or thyroid tissue (not recorded which). The chain joins TRBV29-1 to TRBJ2-7, with 10 nucleotides matching TRBD1. CDR3 sequence: CSVPGQGKNFGEQYF. DNA for the CDR3: TGCAGCGTTCCGGGACAGGGGAAAAACTTTGGCGAGCAGTACTTC.